The sequence of this TCR beta chain was determined in a study of shared clonotypes between healthy human individuals. CD8 cells regarded as naive lacked CD45RO, were positively chosen for CCR7, and omitted terminally differentiated effector memory CD45RA+ cells. Adult Caucasians living in Nashville, Tennessee made up all of the donors. The CDR3 has 18 amino acids. Germline-derived CDR1 and CDR2 are SEHNR and FQNEAQ (reference sequence). The V segment lost 2 bases and the J segment 1 base; nucleotides outside the gene matches: 11. This clone came up once. Its cognate antigen is unknown. Produced via immunoSEQ multiplex PCR; TCRdb's table is partial and in-frame only. The data show hundreds of thousands of clones, under 95% seen once. Study findings and constraints: Sharing across a few donors was seen in roughly 5.2% of naive CD4 clonotypes. The study found lower generation probabilities in non-shared clonotypes than in those shared by all four donors.

The chain couples TRBV7-9 to TRBJ2-3; 8 bases fit TRBD1. The TCR sequence derives from a man aged 30-40 years in good health. Sequenced input: naive CD8+ T cells sorted from blood. The CDR3 sequence is CASSLTTTQGAGTDTQYF. CDR3 DNA sequence: TGTGCCAGCAGCTTAACCACCACCCAGGGGGCCGGCACAGATACGCAGTATTTT.